This entry lists 22 T cell receptor beta chains sequenced from one sample in a study of T cell responses to AZD1222 COVID-19 vaccine. Clones were read by immunoSEQ multiplex PCR, and TCRdb kept only the in-frame ones, dropping some. Of 150,000 to 200,000 clones listed, around 93% were seen once; the top ten hold about 2.5%. This specimen consisted of peripheral blood, obtained on day 0 of AZD1222 vaccination. The receptors originated from an adult in good health.

The chain is built from TRBV4-3 and TRBJ1-2; a weak D match, TRBD1 (5 bases). Per the germline V gene, CDR1 is LGHNA and CDR2 is YSLEER. This CDR3 spans 14 amino acids. V was trimmed by 0 bases and J by 8 bases, leaving 13 bases between them. The CDR3 DNA reads as TGCGCCAGCAGCCAAGATACGACGAGGGGCGGCTACACCTTC. Translating gives CASSQDTTRGGYTF.

J is TRBJ1-5 and V is TRBV2; maybe TRBD1 (6 bases). The CDR3 sequence is 14 residues long. V was shortened by 4 bases and J by 4 bases, with 11 bases between the two germline ends. Per the germline V gene, CDR1 is SNHLY and CDR2 is FYNNEI. The CDR3 region is CASSAGTQNQPQHF. The CDR3 bases are TGTGCCAGCAGTGCTGGGACACAGAATCAGCCCCAGCATTTT.

The chain couples TRBV7-9 to TRBJ1-5; 8 nucleotides agree with TRBD1. The CDR3 extends over 13 amino acids. Germline values: CDR1 SEHNR, CDR2 FQNEAQ (reference sequence). V was pared by 5 bases and J by 9 bases, with 6 bases of the junction left unmatched. The CDR3 DNA is TGTGCCAGCAGCAACAGGGGGATAGGGCCCCAGCATTTT. This translates into CASSNRGIGPQHF.

V usage is TRBV20-1 and J usage is TRBJ2-3; D perhaps matches TRBD1 (6 bases). V lost 3 bases to trimming and J lost 4 bases, with 20 bases between them. CDR3 length equals 16 residues. Germline V gene lookup returns CDR1 DFQATT and CDR2 SNEGSKA (reference sequence). Here the CDR3 reads CSASQGLLVSPDTQYF. Written as DNA, the CDR3 is TGCAGTGCTAGTCAGGGGCTACTAGTTTCTCCAGATACGCAGTATTTT.

The chain is built from TRBV7-8 and TRBJ1-5; tentatively, D is TRBD1 (6 bases). The V gene's germline CDR1 is SGHVS and CDR2 FQNEAQ. There are 17 residues in the CDR3. Trimming took off 4 bases at V and 5 bases at J, with 21 bases between the two ends. CDR3 in DNA: TGTGCCAGCAGCTCATTCGGAGGACAGCAAAATTATCAGCCCCAGCATTTT. Protein: CASSSFGGQQNYQPQHF.

The CDR3 region is CASSGVGGGGGETQYF. DNA for the CDR3: TGTGCCAGTAGTGGAGTCGGGGGGGGAGGCGGAGAGACCCAGTACTTC. This rearrangement joins TRBV19 to TRBJ2-5, with 8 nucleotides matching TRBD2. Germline loops: CDR1 LNHDA, CDR2 SQIVND (reference sequence). V lost 5 bases to trimming and J lost 4 bases; unmatched junction nucleotides: 12. This CDR3 region has 16 residues.

This clone was seen a single time. The chain is built from TRBV5-6 and TRBJ1-3; D might be TRBD1 (5 bases). Trimming cost V 5 bases and J 2 bases, with 14 bases left between them. Germline CDR1 and CDR2: SGHDT and YYEEEE. CDR3 length equals 15 residues. The chain's CDR3 is CASRGVGDPGNTIYF. The CDR3 DNA sequence: TGTGCCAGCAGGGGTGTTGGGGACCCTGGAAACACCATATATTTT.

As DNA, the CDR3 is TGTGCCAGCAGCTTAGACGGGGGTCGGACTGAAGCTTTCTTT. It yields the protein CASSLDGGRTEAFF. This chain connects TRBV7-8 to TRBJ1-1; perhaps TRBD1 as D (5 bases). With 1 base removed from V and 5 bases from J, the gap between germline ends came to 11 bases. The CDR3 has 14 residues. Germline assignment: CDR1 SGHVS and CDR2 FQNEAQ.

The chain joins TRBV19 to TRBJ1-5, with a possible D match to TRBD1 (5 bases). Looked up from germline, CDR1 is LNHDA and CDR2 is SQIVND (reference sequence). The CDR3 runs to 12 residues. V lost 8 bases to trimming and J lost 4 bases, with 9 bases between them. The CDR3 sequence is CASGDRNQPQHF. The DNA for the CDR3 is TGTGCCAGTGGAGACAGAAATCAGCCCCAGCATTTT.

This clone turned up a few times. The chain uses TRBV7-2 and TRBJ1-6; 7 nucleotides match TRBD1. Germline CDR1 SGHTA, CDR2 FQGNSA. The ends lost 5 bases at V and 7 bases at J; junction bases unmatched: 11. This CDR3 is 16 amino acids long. The CDR3 bases are TGTGCCAGCAGCCGGGGACAGACGGTGGGAAATTCACCCCTCCACTTT. Translation gives CASSRGQTVGNSPLHF.

The V and J genes are TRBV4-2 and TRBJ1-4, with TRBD1 as a possible D gene (5 bases). The CDR3 totals 15 residues. Trimming shortened V by 1 base and J by 2 bases, and 8 bases separated the two germline ends. Germline V lookup: CDR1 LGHNA, CDR2 YNFKEQ. The CDR3 loop is CASSQAGLTNEKLFF. DNA of the CDR3: TGTGCCAGCAGCCAAGCGGGACTCACTAATGAAAAACTGTTTTTT.

The chain joins TRBV5-5 to TRBJ2-5, with 7 positions matching TRBD1. Germline CDR1 SGHKS, CDR2 YYEKEE (reference sequence). V lost 5 bases to trimming and J lost 3 bases; unmatched junction nucleotides: 7. This CDR3 has 14 amino acids. The DNA of the CDR3 is TGTGCCAGCAGGCGTTCCGGGACAGAAGAGACCCAGTACTTC. Its translation is CASRRSGTEETQYF.

This rearrangement joins TRBV11-2 to TRBJ2-1; 12 nucleotides match TRBD2. The CDR3 loop spans 16 amino acids. V was pared by 6 bases and J by 9 bases, with 12 bases of the junction left unmatched. The germline V gene has CDR1 SGHAT and CDR2 FQNNGV. CDR3 nucleotide sequence: TGTGCCAGCAGTTTAAACCGCCTAGCGGGGGGGGGTGAGCAGTTCTTC. It is translated as CASSLNRLAGGGEQFF.

The rearrangement joins TRBV5-6 to TRBJ1-2, with D possibly being TRBD1 (6 bases). Germline V gives CDR1 SGHDT, CDR2 YYEEEE. The CDR3 consists of 14 residues. V was clipped by 0 bases and J by 4 bases, with 10 bases between them. CDR3 bases: TGTGCCAGCAGCTTGGGACAGGTTACCTATGGCTACACCTTC. Protein sequence: CASSLGQVTYGYTF.

This rearrangement joins TRBV19 to TRBJ1-2, with D possibly TRBD1 on 6 matching bases. CDR3 length: 14 amino acids. CDR1 and CDR2 (germline): LNHDA, SQIVND (reference sequence). Trimming cost V 7 bases and J 7 bases, with 19 bases left between them. DNA of the CDR3: TGTGCCAGTACCATTAGGGGGTGGGACGGTGGCTACACCTTC. It is translated as CASTIRGWDGGYTF.

This clone was recorded once. The chain joins TRBV11-2 to TRBJ2-1; D perhaps matches TRBD2 (6 bases). The CDR3 length is 15 residues. V was shortened by 5 bases and J by 5 bases, with 16 bases between the two germline ends. Germline V gives CDR1 SGHAT, CDR2 FQNNGV. The CDR3 DNA is TGTGCCAGCAGCCCCCCGTGGACTAAGCACAATGAGCAGTTCTTC. Translated: CASSPPWTKHNEQFF.

This clone was seen only once. The chain carries TRBV7-8 and TRBJ2-7; weak D call: TRBD2 (6 bases). The CDR3 contains 14 residues. The ends were cut back, 4 bases at V and 4 bases at J, with 14 bases in the middle. Germline values: CDR1 SGHVS, CDR2 FQNEAQ. The chain's CDR3 is CASSSDGLQYEQYF. In DNA, the CDR3 is TGTGCCAGCAGCTCCGACGGACTACAATACGAGCAGTACTTC.

The chain joins TRBV6-6 to TRBJ1-1; D remains unclear. The CDR3 covers 13 residues. The ends were cut back, 5 bases at V and 1 base at J, with 8 bases in the middle. Germline CDR1 and CDR2: MNHNY and SVGAGI (reference sequence). In DNA form, the CDR3 reads TGTGCCAGCAGTAACACCCCGAACACTGAAGCTTTCTTT. Translating it yields CASSNTPNTEAFF.

This clone was picked up one time. The V gene is TRBV6-5, the J gene TRBJ1-2, with no clear D. Trimming took off 7 bases at V and 6 bases at J, with 18 bases between the two ends. Germline-derived CDR1 and CDR2 are MNHEY and SVGAGI. This CDR3 is built from 14 residues. In DNA form, the CDR3 reads TGTGCCAGCATTCGGCCCGGAGCCGGGGATGGCTACACCTTC. It yields the protein CASIRPGAGDGYTF.

V usage is TRBV6-4 and J usage is TRBJ2-2, with TRBD1 identical over 8 bases. V trimming: 2 bases; J trimming: 3 bases; junction bases outside the gene matches: 11. In germline, CDR1 is MRHNA, CDR2 SNTAGT. The CDR3 is made up of 18 amino acids. CDR3 protein: CASSDRPYTGGDTGELFF. As DNA, the CDR3 is TGTGCCAGCAGTGACCGACCCTATACAGGGGGTGACACCGGGGAGCTGTTTTTT.

This clone was recorded once. The DNA for the CDR3 is TGTGCCAGCAGTACGGCGGACAGGGGCAATCAGCCCCAGCATTTT. Translating gives CASSTADRGNQPQHF. The V and J genes are TRBV6-5 and TRBJ1-5, with 8 nucleotides matching TRBD1. This CDR3 comprises 15 residues. The germline V gene encodes CDR1 MNHEY and CDR2 SVGAGI. The ends lost 5 bases at V and 2 bases at J; junction bases unmatched: 5.

The V and J genes are TRBV5-5 and TRBJ1-2, with D perhaps matching TRBD1 (6 bases). The CDR3 covers 13 residues. Germline V gene lookup returns CDR1 SGHKS and CDR2 YYEKEE (reference sequence). Trimming took off 3 bases at V and 7 bases at J, with 13 bases between the two ends. As DNA, the CDR3 is TGTGCCAGCAGCTGGGCAGGGGTTGCTGGCTACACCTTC. Protein sequence: CASSWAGVAGYTF.